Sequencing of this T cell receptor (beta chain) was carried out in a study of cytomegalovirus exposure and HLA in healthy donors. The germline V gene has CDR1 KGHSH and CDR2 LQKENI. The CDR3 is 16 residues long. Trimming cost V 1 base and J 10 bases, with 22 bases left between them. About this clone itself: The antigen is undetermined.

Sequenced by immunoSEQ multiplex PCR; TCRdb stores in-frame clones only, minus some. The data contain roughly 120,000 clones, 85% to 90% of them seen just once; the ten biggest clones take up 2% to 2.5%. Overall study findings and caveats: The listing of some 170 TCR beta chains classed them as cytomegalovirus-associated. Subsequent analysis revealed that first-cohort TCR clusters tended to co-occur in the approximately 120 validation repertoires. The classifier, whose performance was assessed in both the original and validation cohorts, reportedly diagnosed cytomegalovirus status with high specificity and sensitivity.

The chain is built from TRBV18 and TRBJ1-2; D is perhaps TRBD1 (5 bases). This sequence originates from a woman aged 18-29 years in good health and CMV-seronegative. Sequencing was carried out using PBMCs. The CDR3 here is CASSPQGFGQLGDYTF. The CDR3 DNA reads TGTGCCAGCTCACCACAGGGGTTTGGTCAGTTAGGCGACTACACCTTC. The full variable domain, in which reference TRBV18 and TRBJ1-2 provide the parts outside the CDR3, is NAGVMQNPRHLVRRRGQEARLRCSPMKGHSHVYWYRQLPEEGLKFMVYLQKENIIDESGMPKERFSAEFPKEGPSILRIQQVVRGDSAAYFCASSPQGFGQLGDYTFGSGTRLTVV.